This T cell receptor beta chain was found in a study of T-cell memory formation after mild COVID-19 (dated by TCRdb to about 2021). Regarding the study in general: TCR sequence clusters from the two donors were found to be largely donor specific. T-cell clones expanding and contracting after mild COVID-19 in a couple of donors were tracked by longitudinal TCRalpha and TCRbeta repertoire sequencing. Two young, previously healthy adult volunteers made up the cohort, one male and one female.

Cut back by 3 bases and 7 bases, the V and J ends lie 12 bases apart. CDR1 and CDR2 are read off the germline V gene as MNHEY and SVGEGT. The CDR3, from cysteine to phenylalanine, totals 13 residues. Solely the CDR3 DNA is kept, with 39 bases framed from the first base. This clonotype was detected ten times or more. This clone's antigen is unknown. Base qualities are not recorded, but no much larger clone differs from it by a single base. Beyond this particular receptor, the publication reports: Some responding clones were detected in pre-infection memory, suggesting pre-existing cross-reactive memory T cells joined the SARS-CoV-2 response. Contracting CD4+ clones turned up mainly in the CM and EM memory subsets, whereas EMRA was where CD8+ clones were enriched. Clones that contracted from day 15 to 85 showed balanced CD4/CD8 phenotypes, whereas a second wave of clones that expanded from day 15 to 37 leaned towards CD4+. Only a couple of mild cases were covered by the study, and larger cohorts that include severe cases with pre-infection samples were considered necessary. The second-wave clones that peaked on day 37 were not confirmed to be SARS-CoV-2 specific.

The instrument was an Illumina NovaSeq 6000. TCRalpha and TCRbeta cDNA libraries were built by 5'RACE with constant-segment primers, adding sample barcodes and unique molecular identifiers. RNA was extracted from every sample with Trizol reagent. The libraries were amplified in two PCR steps, and the second step added a second sample barcode and Illumina TruSeq adapters. Sequencing of the libraries was done on an Illumina NovaSeq, producing 2 x 150 bp paired-end reads. As for the original processing: Demultiplexing of reads and collapsing into UMI-guided consensus sequences were performed with migec v1.2.7. Using mixcr v2.1.11, UMI consensuses were aligned to TRA and TRB V and J templates and then assembled into clonotypes. A clonotype was counted as expanded or contracted only when both edgeR and NoisET called the clonotype significant, with the noise models trained on biological replicates. For edgeR calls, the thresholds were a false discovery rate-adjusted p below 0.01 and a log2 fold-change of 1. As an exploratory analysis of dynamics, max-normalized trajectories of the 1000 most abundant clonotypes were examined with PCA combined with hierarchical clustering. The CD4 or CD8 phenotype of responding clones was assigned using the separately sequenced CD4+ and CD8+ repertoires. Clones were called with MiXCR by TCRdb after fastp trimmed the public reads at Q25, and only in-frame beta chains were retained. Merged by CDR3 protein, the rows form single entries marked with the most common genes and DNA. The V and J calls shown here were made by TCRdb, not taken from the authors' results. For this sample the table gives about 27,000 distinct CDR3 sequences, of which 7.4% were detected only once. Approximately 14% of the sample lies in the top ten.

Ficoll-Paque density gradient centrifugation was the method used to isolate PBMCs. The sample taken for sequencing was PBMCs or a T cell subset sorted from them (not recorded which). The rearrangement joined TRBV6-2 or TRBV6-3 to TRBJ2-5, with no confident D gene call. The sequence derives from an adult woman who had mild COVID-19 (a few samples of this study predate the infection). The sample titles of this study are shuffled in the database, so cell type and time point are left out; the donor was told from shared clones. The CDR3 loop reads CASSYYTTGTQYF. The DNA is as follows: TGTGCCAGCAGTTATTATACGACGGGGACCCAGTACTTC.